Shown below are 24 T cell receptor beta chains from a single sample sequenced in a study of CD4 T cells in relation to SARS-CoV-2 and coronaviruses. The unexposed donors gave CD4+ T cells in about 2010-2018, prior to COVID-19. TCRdb's table, derived via immunoSEQ multiplex PCR, lists solely in-frame clones and lacks some. The table includes roughly 71,000 clones, about nine tenths detected once. Sequencing was carried out using memory CD4+ T cells from PBMCs. The origin of the receptors is a human donor in good health.

The chain carries TRBV2 and TRBJ2-3, with D uncertain. Germline V gene lookup returns CDR1 SNHLY and CDR2 FYNNEI. The CDR3 runs to 13 residues. V gave up 5 bases and J gave up 4 bases, with 10 bases separating them. DNA of the CDR3: TGTGCCAGCAGTCGCTATCTAGCAGATACGCAGTATTTT. This gives the protein CASSRYLADTQYF.

The chain combines TRBV6-6 with TRBJ2-3; D might be TRBD2 (5 bases). Looked up from germline, CDR1 is MNHNY and CDR2 is SVGAGI (reference sequence). V lost 5 bases and J 2 bases, leaving 17 bases between the germline ends. There are 16 residues in the CDR3. CDR3: CASSQSSARVTDTQYF. The CDR3 nucleotides are TGTGCCAGCAGTCAATCGAGCGCGAGGGTCACAGATACGCAGTATTTT.

The genes are TRBV7-2 and TRBJ2-3; unclear D gene. The germline V gene encodes CDR1 SGHTA and CDR2 FQGNSA. V dropped 3 bases and J dropped 6 bases, with 10 bases sitting between them. The CDR3 has 13 amino acids. In nucleotides, the CDR3 is TGTGCCAGCAGCTTGTTCCAGAGGGATACGCAGTATTTT. Its protein product is CASSLFQRDTQYF.

The V gene is TRBV2, the J gene TRBJ2-3, with unresolved D. This CDR3 has 14 residues. The germline V gene has CDR1 SNHLY and CDR2 FYNNEI. V was clipped by 4 bases and J by 2 bases, with 10 bases between them. CDR3 loop: CASSVRVVTDTQYF. The CDR3 DNA reads TGTGCCAGCAGTGTAAGGGTTGTCACAGATACGCAGTATTTT.

The CDR3 DNA follows: TGTGCCAGCAGTAGGGGGGACAGGGTAAATGAAAAACTGTTTTTT. Translating gives CASSRGDRVNEKLFF. This chain links TRBV27 with TRBJ1-4, with 9 bases matching TRBD1. The CDR3 is 15 residues long. V shed 5 bases and J 5 bases; nucleotides not matched to a gene: 6. CDR1 and CDR2 (germline): MNHEY, SMNVEV (reference sequence).

This clone showed up just once. V is TRBV29-1 and J is TRBJ2-1; tentatively, D is TRBD2 (5 bases). The CDR3 runs 15 residues. Trimming removed 4 bases at V and 0 bases at J, with 13 bases between. CDR1 SQVTM and CDR2 ANQGSEA come from the germline V gene. The CDR3 region is CSVGGRGSSYNEQFF. Written as DNA, the CDR3 is TGCAGCGTTGGGGGTCGAGGGAGCTCCTACAATGAGCAGTTCTTC.

The chain is built from TRBV5-1 and TRBJ2-1; tentative D call: TRBD2 (6 bases). The V and J ends lost 0 bases and 8 bases respectively, with 9 bases between them. This CDR3 is 13 amino acids long. The germline CDR1 and CDR2 sequences are SGHRS and YFSETQ. The DNA of the CDR3 is TGCGCCAGCAGCTTGGTGGAGGGATATGAGCAGTTCTTC. Protein: CASSLVEGYEQFF.

The chain couples TRBV4-2 to TRBJ1-3; tentative D call: TRBD1 (6 bases). The germline V and J ends were trimmed by 5 bases and 0 bases, with 14 bases remaining between them. The length of the CDR3 is 16 residues. CDR1 LGHNA and CDR2 YNFKEQ come from the germline V gene. CDR3 protein: CASSTRDKDSGNTIYF. DNA for the CDR3: TGTGCCAGCAGCACCCGGGACAAGGACTCTGGAAACACCATATATTTT.

The CDR3 DNA reads TGTGCCAGCAGCCCCCTTCCGGGGGCATCCTATAATTCACCCCTCCACTTT. It translates to CASSPLPGASYNSPLHF. The V gene is TRBV7-8, the J gene TRBJ1-6; D might be TRBD1 (6 bases). The CDR3 is 17 residues long. CDR1 and CDR2 from the germline V gene are SGHVS and FQNEAQ. The V and J ends lost 5 bases and 1 base respectively, with 15 bases between them.

The J gene is TRBJ2-2, the V gene TRBV15; D is unclear. Trimming removed 4 bases from V and 4 bases from J, with 10 bases in between. Germline CDR1 LNHNV, CDR2 YYDKDF (reference sequence). CDR3 length: 14 residues. DNA of the CDR3: TGTGCCACCAGCACCGGTCAGTTCACCGGGGAGCTGTTTTTT. Translated, it gives CATSTGQFTGELFF. The variable domain in full, with the rest retrieved from reference TRBV15 and TRBJ2-2, is DAMVIQNPRYQVTQFGKPVTLSCSQTLNHNVMYWYQQKSSQAPKLLFHYYDKDFNNEADTPDNFQSRRPNTSFCFLDIRSPGLGDTAMYLCATSTGQFTGELFFGEGSRLTVL.

This chain joins TRBV7-2 and TRBJ1-1; D is uncertain. The germline gives CDR1 SGHTA, CDR2 FQGNSA. The V gene lost 1 base and the J gene lost 4 bases, with 7 bases spanning the gap. The CDR3 extends over 13 amino acids. The CDR3 region has the DNA TGTGCCAGCAGCTTAGGTTTCGGCACTGAAGCTTTCTTT. Translated, it gives CASSLGFGTEAFF.

The genes are TRBV19 and TRBJ2-4, with a tentative D call TRBD1 (5 bases). Deletions cut 10 bases from V and 3 bases from J, with 19 bases between. The V gene's germline CDR1 is LNHDA and CDR2 SQIVND (reference sequence). The CDR3 length is 15 residues. In nucleotides, the CDR3 is TGTGCCACCTCAAGTCAGGGTTTCGGCAAAAACATTCAGTACTTC. Translating it yields CATSSQGFGKNIQYF. The variable domain in full, completed from reference TRBV19 and TRBJ2-4, reads DGGITQSPKYLFRKEGQNVTLSCEQNLNHDAMYWYRQDPGQGLRLIYYSQIVNDFQKGDIAEGYSVSREKKESFPLTVTSAQKNPTAFYLCATSSQGFGKNIQYFGAGTRLSVL.

This clone was counted a single time. The chain joins TRBV29-1 to TRBJ2-5; TRBD1 aligns across 7 bases. V lost 7 bases to trimming and J lost 2 bases; unmatched junction nucleotides: 7. Germline V lookup: CDR1 SQVTM, CDR2 ANQGSEA. This CDR3 is built from 13 residues. This chain's CDR3 is CSARTGSQETQYF. The CDR3 DNA sequence: TGCAGCGCACGGACAGGATCGCAAGAGACCCAGTACTTC.

The rearrangement uses TRBV24-1 and TRBJ2-3; a weak D match, TRBD1 (5 bases). The CDR3 contains 15 residues. Per germline, CDR1 KGHDR and CDR2 SFDVKD. Trimming cost V 3 bases and J 6 bases, with 15 bases left between them. CDR3 residues: CATSDPAGPGDTQYF. CDR3 in DNA: TGTGCCACCAGTGATCCGGCAGGGCCAGGCGATACGCAGTATTTT.

The chain combines TRBV5-6 with TRBJ2-3; no clear D. Per the germline V gene, CDR1 is SGHDT and CDR2 is YYEEEE. V shed 1 base and J shed 0 bases, with 9 bases lying between them. CDR3 length equals 15 residues. This CDR3 is CASSLSPQSTDTQYF. CDR3 DNA: TGTGCCAGCAGCTTGTCTCCCCAAAGCACAGATACGCAGTATTTT.

J is TRBJ1-2 and V is TRBV18; no definite D call. This CDR3 has 12 residues. Germline V CDR1 and CDR2: KGHSH, LQKENI. V lost 1 base to trimming and J lost 8 bases, with 8 bases between them. The CDR3 loop reads CASSPLGEGYTF. In nucleotides, the CDR3 is TGTGCCAGCTCACCACTTGGGGAGGGCTACACCTTC.

CDR3 residues: CASSRGTSGGGGTQYF. CDR3 bases: TGTGCCAGCAGCCGCGGAACTAGCGGGGGAGGGGGTACGCAGTATTTT. The V gene is TRBV7-2, the J gene TRBJ2-3, with 11 bases that match TRBD2. The CDR3 has 16 amino acids. Germline values: CDR1 SGHTA, CDR2 FQGNSA. Germline trimming cut 5 bases from V and 8 bases from J; bases unmatched to any gene: 12.

The rearrangement links TRBV4-3 to TRBJ1-6; maybe TRBD1 (5 bases). This CDR3 has 19 amino acids. Trimming stripped 3 bases from V and 0 bases from J, with 18 bases between. Germline V CDR1 and CDR2: LGHNA, YSLEER. The CDR3 region is CASSQDWDAGSSYNSPLHF. CDR3 DNA sequence: TGCGCCAGCAGCCAGGATTGGGACGCGGGAAGCTCCTATAATTCACCCCTCCACTTT.

The rearrangement uses TRBV14 and TRBJ2-7, with D perhaps TRBD1 (6 bases). Germline V lookup: CDR1 SGHDN, CDR2 FVKESK. CDR3 length: 13 residues. Trimming took off 8 bases at V and 1 base at J, with 12 bases between the two ends. The CDR3 bases are TGTGCCAGCGCCCGGGACATTTCCTACGAGCAGTACTTC. It specifies CASARDISYEQYF.

The chain joins TRBV7-9 to TRBJ2-5, with a tentative D call TRBD1 (6 bases). The ends were cut back, 4 bases at V and 4 bases at J, with 22 bases in the middle. The CDR3 contains 17 residues. Germline-derived CDR1 and CDR2 are SEHNR and FQNEAQ (reference sequence). The CDR3 sequence is CASSSWGTRGLSETQYF. Here the CDR3 DNA reads TGTGCCAGCAGCTCCTGGGGTACTAGGGGGTTGTCAGAGACCCAGTACTTC. Filled out from reference TRBV7-9 and TRBJ2-5, the complete variable domain reads DTGVSQNPRHKITKRGQNVTFRCDPISEHNRLYWYRQTLGQGPEFLTYFQNEAQLEKSRLLSDRFSAERPKGSFSTLEIQRTEQGDSAMYLCASSSWGTRGLSETQYFGPGTRLLVL.

The rearrangement uses TRBV18 and TRBJ1-3; D is undetermined. The CDR3 has 17 amino acids. Deletions cut 6 bases from V and 1 base from J, with 19 bases between. The germline gives CDR1 KGHSH, CDR2 LQKENI. The CDR3 region is CASSPRVGILSGNTIYF. CDR3 in DNA: TGTGCCAGCTCCCCCCGGGTCGGTATCTTATCTGGAAACACCATATATTTT.

Written as DNA, the CDR3 is TGTGCCAGTACCTCGACTAGCGGGCCTTACAATGAGCAGTTCTTC. As protein: CASTSTSGPYNEQFF. The chain employs TRBV19 and TRBJ2-1, with 10 bases that match TRBD2. The CDR3 extends over 15 amino acids. CDR1 and CDR2 from the germline V gene are LNHDA and SQIVND (reference sequence). The V segment lost 7 bases and the J segment 4 bases; nucleotides outside the gene matches: 7.

V is TRBV21-1 and J is TRBJ1-5. TRBV21-1 is a pseudogene locus. This CDR3 is built from 17 residues. CDR3 sequence: CASSKDRDPDLNQPQHF. The DNA for the CDR3 is TGTGCCAGCAGCAAAGACCGGGACCCAGACCTCAATCAGCCCCAGCATTTT.

The rearrangement joins TRBV19 to TRBJ2-5; TRBD2 agrees at 15 bases. CDR1 and CDR2 (germline): LNHDA, SQIVND (reference sequence). CDR3 length equals 15 residues. V was clipped by 4 bases and J by 5 bases; unmatched bases: 2. The CDR3 loop is CASSTGLAGGETQYF. The DNA for the CDR3 is TGTGCCAGTAGTACCGGACTAGCGGGAGGGGAGACCCAGTACTTC.